The 25 T cell receptor beta chains listed next were all sequenced from one sample in a study of a mutant IDH1 vaccine in newly diagnosed glioma. Data came from immunoSEQ multiplex PCR; TCRdb stores just in-frame clones and leaves some out. In the table there are approximately 60,000 clones, approximately 86% of which are singletons. Time point described: week 5, during vaccination. Topical imiquimod was applied with each vaccine dose, which held 300 ug of mutant IDH1 20-mer peptide. Their recognized antigens are unknown. Sample: PBMCs, taken from a glioma patient whose treatment included an IDH1 peptide vaccine. These receptors came from a young woman with glioma. Some clones in this sample may be carry-over from other donors' samples.

V gene TRBV6-4 combines with J gene TRBJ2-3; tentative D call: TRBD1 (6 bases). V lost 4 bases and J 1 base, leaving 6 bases between the germline ends. Germline lookup yields CDR1 MRHNA and CDR2 SNTAGT. CDR3 length: 13 residues. The CDR3 loop reads CASSGQGTDTQYF. The DNA of the CDR3 is TGTGCCAGCAGTGGACAGGGCACAGATACGCAGTATTTT.

The gene calls are TRBV25-1 and TRBJ1-1, with 8 bases that match TRBD1. Germline V gives CDR1 MGHDK, CDR2 SYGVNS. This CDR3 contains 15 residues. V lost 6 bases to trimming and J lost 6 bases; unmatched junction nucleotides: 12. CDR3 sequence: CASRGPGGELAEAFF. CDR3 bases: TGTGCCAGCAGGGGACCAGGGGGCGAGCTGGCTGAAGCTTTCTTT.

This chain links TRBV7-9 with TRBJ2-4, with TRBD1 identical over 8 bases. With 5 bases clipped from V and 0 bases from J, the junction kept 6 bases outside the gene matches. The germline gives CDR1 SEHNR, CDR2 FQNEAQ (reference sequence). CDR3 length: 16 amino acids. The CDR3 DNA is TGTGCCAGCAGCCCGGGACAGGACTTAGCCAAAAACATTCAGTACTTC. This gives the protein CASSPGQDLAKNIQYF.

The CDR3 sequence is CASSWGGRWGELFF. The CDR3 region has the DNA TGTGCCAGCAGCTGGGGAGGGAGGTGGGGGGAGCTGTTTTTT. The V gene is TRBV5-7, the J gene TRBJ2-2, with 7 bases lining up with TRBD2. TRBV5-7 is treated as an ORF (open reading frame) with a function not yet certain. Trimming cost V 3 bases and J 8 bases; bases outside gene matches: 7. CDR3 length: 14 residues.

The genes are TRBV9 and TRBJ1-1; D remains ambiguous. Trimming shortened V by 4 bases and J by 4 bases, and 17 bases separated the two germline ends. CDR3 length: 15 residues. The V gene's germline CDR1 is SGDLS and CDR2 YYNGEE. The CDR3 loop is CASSPEGSPGTEAFF. The DNA of the CDR3 is TGTGCCAGCAGCCCAGAGGGCAGCCCGGGCACTGAAGCTTTCTTT.

This chain connects TRBV7-6 to TRBJ2-7, with TRBD2 matching over 11 bases. The CDR3 is 20 residues long. Germline CDR1 SGHVS, CDR2 FNYEAQ. The trim removed 1 base at V and 7 bases at J, leaving 21 bases unmatched. The CDR3 loop reads CASSLDPESTGTSGPREQYF. Written as DNA, the CDR3 is TGTGCCAGCAGCTTAGATCCGGAGTCCACTGGGACTAGCGGCCCTCGGGAGCAGTACTTC.

The chain combines TRBV6-1 with TRBJ2-7; a possible D gene is TRBD2 (5 bases). The germline V gene encodes CDR1 MNHNS and CDR2 SASEGT. The CDR3 has 13 residues. The V and J ends lost 1 base and 4 bases respectively, with 8 bases between them. The DNA of the CDR3 is TGTGCCAGCAGTGAAGGGAGGTGGTACGAGCAGTACTTC. Translated: CASSEGRWYEQYF.

V gene TRBV12-5 combines with J gene TRBJ2-7; 9 bases fit TRBD1. Germline CDR1 is LGHNT and CDR2 is FRNRAP. Germline trimming cut 2 bases from V and 3 bases from J; bases unmatched to any gene: 5. The CDR3 has 15 amino acids. The CDR3, as DNA: TGTGCTAGTGGTTTGACGAAGACAGGGGGCTACGAGCAGTACTTC. It encodes CASGLTKTGGYEQYF. The complete variable domain, with remaining parts taken from reference TRBV12-5 and TRBJ2-7, reads DARVTQTPRHKVTEMGQEVTMRCQPILGHNTVFWYRQTMMQGLELLAYFRNRAPLDDSGMPKDRFSAEMPDATLATLKIQPSEPRDSAVYFCASGLTKTGGYEQYFGPGTRLTVT.

The chain combines TRBV7-2 with TRBJ1-1; tentative D call: TRBD1 (5 bases). The ends were cut back, 3 bases at V and 0 bases at J, with 11 bases in the middle. The germline V gene has CDR1 SGHTA and CDR2 FQGNSA. This CDR3 comprises 15 residues. The CDR3 DNA reads as TGTGCCAGCAGCTTGCAGGGAGGGATGAACACTGAAGCTTTCTTT. Its translation is CASSLQGGMNTEAFF.

This clone was seen a handful of times. The chain couples TRBV5-1 to TRBJ1-1; D gene uncertain. This CDR3 has 15 residues. Trimming left V 4 bases short and J 1 base short, with 14 bases between. Germline CDR1 reads SGHRS; CDR2 reads YFSETQ. The CDR3 loop reads CASSPGGFGNTEAFF. The CDR3, as DNA: TGCGCCAGCAGCCCGGGAGGGTTTGGGAACACTGAAGCTTTCTTT. The full variable domain, with the rest looked up from reference TRBV5-1 and TRBJ1-1, is KAGVTQTPRYLIKTRGQQVTLSCSPISGHRSVSWYQQTPGQGLQFLFEYFSETQRNKGNFPGRFSGRQFSNSRSEMNVSTLELGDSALYLCASSPGGFGNTEAFFGQGTRLTVV.

This rearrangement joins TRBV5-8 to TRBJ2-5; TRBD1 matches at 11 bases. The CDR3 is made up of 15 amino acids. Per germline, CDR1 SGHTS and CDR2 YDEGEE. V dropped 2 bases and J dropped 7; count of bases not matched to a gene: 7. The CDR3 loop reads CASSLSPGTGGTQYF. For the CDR3, the DNA is TGTGCCAGCAGCTTATCTCCCGGGACAGGGGGGACCCAGTACTTC.

This sequence joins TRBV7-2 and TRBJ2-7; D may match TRBD1 or TRBD2 (6 bases each). The germline V gene encodes CDR1 SGHTA and CDR2 FQGNSA. The CDR3 runs 15 residues. The V gene lost 5 bases and the J gene lost 4 bases, with 18 bases spanning the gap. The CDR3 reads CASSPDYGGLYEQYF. CDR3 sequence (DNA): TGTGCCAGCAGCCCGGACTACGGGGGCCTTTACGAGCAGTACTTC.

The chain recombines TRBV5-4 with TRBJ2-7; 9 bases are a match to TRBD1. The germline V gene encodes CDR1 SGHNT and CDR2 YYREEE (reference sequence). The V segment lost 6 bases and the J segment 5 bases; nucleotides outside the gene matches: 9. The CDR3 loop spans 14 amino acids. CDR3 region: CASIPGQGAHEQYF. The CDR3 nucleotides read TGTGCCAGCATCCCGGGACAGGGTGCCCACGAGCAGTACTTC.

This clone appeared once. The sample carries other DNA sequences with the same CDR3. The J gene is TRBJ2-7, the V gene TRBV6-5; a possible D gene is TRBD2 (5 bases). This CDR3 is 14 amino acids long. The germline V gene has CDR1 MNHEY and CDR2 SVGAGI. Trimming stripped 7 bases from V and 1 base from J, with 14 bases between. Here the CDR3 reads CASTPSGVSYEQYF. CDR3 coding DNA: TGTGCCAGCACCCCCTCCGGGGTATCCTACGAGCAGTACTTC.

The gene calls are TRBV9 and TRBJ2-7; D is perhaps TRBD1 (6 bases). V gave up 4 bases and J gave up 2 bases, with 10 bases separating them. Per the germline V gene, CDR1 is SGDLS and CDR2 is YYNGEE. This CDR3 contains 13 residues. In DNA form, the CDR3 reads TGTGCCAGCAGCCCCAGGGACACCTACGAGCAGTACTTC. Amino acid sequence: CASSPRDTYEQYF.

V is TRBV7-8 and J is TRBJ1-1, with 9 positions matching TRBD1. Germline CDR1 is SGHVS and CDR2 is FQNEAQ. Trimming removed 2 bases from V and 0 bases from J; junction bases left unmatched: 7. The CDR3 sequence is 17 residues long. The DNA of the CDR3 is TGTGCCAGCAGCTTAACAGGGGGCGGGATCATGAACACTGAAGCTTTCTTT. Residues: CASSLTGGGIMNTEAFF.

In DNA form, the CDR3 reads TGTGCCAGCAGCTCGGGGGCGGGACTAGCGGGGGGTGCTACCTACAATGAGCAGTTCTTC. Its translation: CASSSGAGLAGGATYNEQFF. The rearrangement joins TRBV7-8 to TRBJ2-1; TRBD2 matches at 15 bases. V was clipped by 4 bases and J by 2 bases; unmatched bases: 12. CDR3 length: 20 residues. Germline CDR1 reads SGHVS; CDR2 reads FQNEAQ.

This chain links TRBV4-1 with TRBJ2-1; D perhaps matches TRBD2 (6 bases). The ends were cut back, 1 base at V and 5 bases at J, with 12 bases in the middle. The CDR3 has 15 residues. Per germline, CDR1 MGHRA and CDR2 YSYEKL. The CDR3 protein is CASSQGISGNNEQFF. DNA of the CDR3: TGCGCCAGCAGCCAAGGTATTAGCGGAAACAATGAGCAGTTCTTC.

This chain links TRBV9 with TRBJ2-5; a possible D gene is TRBD2 (5 bases). Germline loops: CDR1 SGDLS, CDR2 YYNGEE. The ends were cut back, 6 bases at V and 5 bases at J, with 23 bases in the middle. The CDR3 runs 16 residues. DNA for the CDR3: TGTGCCAGCACCGGCACGCCGGGATTAGGCATCGAGACCCAGTACTTC. Its protein product is CASTGTPGLGIETQYF.

The genes are TRBV6-1 and TRBJ1-3; TRBD1 matches at 10 bases. V lost 3 bases and J lost 5; bases outside the gene matches: 7. Germline assignment: CDR1 MNHNS and CDR2 SASEGT. This CDR3 is built from 16 residues. For the CDR3, the DNA is TGTGCCAGCAGTGAGGGGACAGGGGTGATGAGAAACACCATATATTTT. This encodes CASSEGTGVMRNTIYF.

In this sample, this clone is medium-sized (0.01 to 0.1%). CDR3 nucleotides: TGTGCCAGCAGCTTAGACTCCGACCCTACCTACGAGCAGTACTTC. Its protein product is CASSLDSDPTYEQYF. V gene TRBV7-9 combines with J gene TRBJ2-7; D gene ambiguous. Germline V gives CDR1 SEHNR, CDR2 FQNEAQ (reference sequence). Between the trimmed V and J ends, which lost 1 base and 2 bases, there was a span of 12 bases. This CDR3 spans 15 amino acids.

V is TRBV10-3 and J is TRBJ2-1; no reliable D call. Germline V gene lookup returns CDR1 ENHRY and CDR2 SYGVKD. The CDR3 consists of 13 residues. V was trimmed by 3 bases and J by 6 bases, leaving 9 bases between them. This CDR3 reads CAISENSFNEQFF. The CDR3 nucleotides are TGTGCCATCAGTGAAAACAGCTTCAATGAGCAGTTCTTC.

The rearrangement uses TRBV2 and TRBJ1-5, with D unclear. V lost 7 bases and J 5 bases, leaving 12 bases between the germline ends. CDR1 SNHLY and CDR2 FYNNEI come from the germline V gene. The CDR3 runs to 13 residues. The CDR3 coding sequence is TGTGCCAGCACTGACGGGAGCGATCAGCCCCAGCATTTT. Protein product: CASTDGSDQPQHF.

The chain couples TRBV6-6 to TRBJ2-7; TRBD1 agrees at 9 bases. The J segment lost 5 bases and the V segment lost 6 bases, leaving 8 bases of the junction unmatched. The CDR3 loop spans 14 amino acids. Germline V gene lookup returns CDR1 MNHNY and CDR2 SVGAGI (reference sequence). CDR3 sequence (DNA): TGTGCCAGCAGACCCGGGACAGGGTACCACGAGCAGTACTTC. It codes for CASRPGTGYHEQYF.

The CDR3 reads CSVEPGNTGELFF. The CDR3 coding sequence is TGCAGCGTAGAACCAGGAAACACCGGGGAGCTGTTTTTT. This chain uses TRBV29-1 with TRBJ2-2; D remains unclear. This CDR3 is 13 amino acids long. The germline gives CDR1 SQVTM, CDR2 ANQGSEA. V was cut by 6 bases and J by 2 bases, with 10 bases left in between.